This TCR beta chain was identified during a study of tumor-infiltrating lymphocytes in primary liver carcinoma. Study observations and caveats: The top-250-clone fraction was significantly higher in tumors than in blood (p = 0.039).

With around 500 ng total RNA as template and a constant-region primer, TCR beta cDNA was made. TCR beta libraries came from three nested multiplex PCR rounds using slightly modified ARM-PCR. Each of the first two PCR rounds ran nine to ten cycles with TRBV1-TRBV30 forward and C-beta reverse primers. TCRdb reanalysed the multiplex PCR reads using MiXCR and keeps one entry per CDR3 protein. The table has around 26,000 distinct CDR3 sequences, around three quarters seen once. Germline CDR1 and CDR2: SGHDN and FVKESK. The CDR3 sequence is 17 residues long. For each extraction, RNA and DNA were obtained together from 20-30 mg of unsorted bulk tissue. Through surgical resection, the patients' primary liver carcinoma was treated. This clonotype was observed a handful of times. Its antigen is unknown. One end of the junction is discordant with germline, which a read error may explain.

The chain joins TRBV14 to TRBJ1-2; no reliable D call. This TCR came from a man aged 40-50 years with primary liver carcinoma and hepatitis B virus infection. The sample consisted of liver tumor tissue from sampling region 3. Subset denoted: tumor region T3, left-lateral pole. CDR3 amino acids: CASSQRHHPQEHYGYTF. DNA of the CDR3: TGTGCCAGCAGCCAACGACATCACCCTCAAGAGCACTATGGTTACACCTTC.